This T cell receptor beta chain comes out of a study of T-cell memory formation after mild COVID-19. Overall study findings and caveats: Contracting CD4+ clones sat mainly in CM and EM; CD8+ in EMRA. Still unconfirmed is whether the second-wave clones peaking on day 37 recognized SARS-CoV-2.

The V end was cut by 1 base, the J end by 11 bases, with 14 bases between. Germline-derived CDR1 and CDR2 are SGHTA and FQGNSA. The CDR3 length is 13 residues. TCRdb fed the 5' RACE reads into MiXCR, producing one record per CDR3 protein. The table includes 450,000 or so distinct CDR3 sequences, roughly 25% detected once. This clonotype came up once. Its antigen is unknown. This receptor was taken from an adult woman who had mild COVID-19 (a few samples of this study predate the infection). Cell type and time point are not known. Sequenced: PBMCs or a T cell subset sorted from them (not recorded which). The V and J genes are TRBV7-2 and TRBJ1-1; D gene unclear. This CDR3 reads CASSLDSKTKAFF. CDR3 DNA: TGTGCCAGCAGCTTAGATTCTAAAACTAAGGCTTTCTTT.